These 32 T cell receptor beta chains were sequenced from one sample in a study of identical twins. TCRdb passed the 5' RACE reads through MiXCR, listing each CDR3 protein once. Counted here are around 1.7 million distinct CDR3 sequences, about 30% occurring once; the ten biggest clones make up more than 0.25%. Specimen: cord blood. Source of these receptors: a newborn girl in good health.

This clonotype was observed a single time. The V and J genes are TRBV14 and TRBJ1-4, with D perhaps TRBD1 (6 bases). The length of the CDR3 is 16 residues. V was trimmed by 4 bases and J by 6 bases, leaving 18 bases between them. Germline V gene sequence: CDR1 SGHDN, CDR2 FVKESK. CDR3 region: CASSLKVRGGDEKLFF. CDR3 bases: TGTGCCAGCAGCCTAAAAGTCAGGGGCGGTGATGAAAAACTGTTTTTT.

This clonotype was picked up one time. V gene TRBV4-2 combines with J gene TRBJ2-2, with TRBD2 matching over 8 bases. The CDR3 runs to 17 residues. The germline CDR1 and CDR2 sequences are LGHNA and YNFKEQ. V lost 0 bases to trimming and J lost 0 bases; unmatched junction nucleotides: 3. DNA of the CDR3: TGTGCCAGCAGCCAAGAGCTAGCGGGCACGAACACCGGGGAGCTGTTTTTT. This translates into CASSQELAGTNTGELFF.

This clonotype was seen only a few times. The chain employs TRBV12-3 or TRBV12-4 and TRBJ1-5; D unclear. V shed 0 bases and J shed 4 bases, with 10 bases lying between them. The CDR3 spans 15 residues. CDR3 coding DNA: TGTGCCAGCAGTTTAGCGCTGTTAGGGAATCAGCCCCAGCATTTT. Translation: CASSLALLGNQPQHF.

This clonotype was found a few times. The chain joins TRBV4-2 to TRBJ2-1; D gene uncertain. Germline lookup yields CDR1 LGHNA and CDR2 YNFKEQ. The CDR3 is made up of 13 amino acids. With 0 bases removed from V and 15 bases from J, the gap between germline ends came to 15 bases. CDR3 sequence (DNA): TGTGCCAGCAGCCAAGAATCTGAGGCCCGCCTGTTCTTC. It encodes CASSQESEARLFF.

The V and J genes are TRBV7-9 and TRBJ2-3, with 10 nucleotides matching TRBD2. The V and J ends lost 5 bases and 3 bases, in that order; junction bases with no gene match: 8. The CDR3 totals 16 residues. Germline V gene data show CDR1 as SEHNR and CDR2 as FQNEAQ (reference sequence). CDR3 sequence (DNA): TGTGCCAGCAGCCGAATTAGCGGGAGGACAACAGATACGCAGTATTTT. Translation: CASSRISGRTTDTQYF. The whole variable domain, remainder taken from reference TRBV7-9 and TRBJ2-3, is DTGVSQNPRHKITKRGQNVTFRCDPISEHNRLYWYRQTLGQGPEFLTYFQNEAQLEKSRLLSDRFSAERPKGSFSTLEIQRTEQGDSAMYLCASSRISGRTTDTQYFGPGTRLTVL.

This chain connects TRBV5-1 to TRBJ1-2; D might be TRBD1 (5 bases). V lost 6 bases, J lost 9 bases, and 18 bases lay in between. CDR1 is SGHRS and CDR2 is YFSETQ in the germline V gene. The length of the CDR3 is 13 residues. CDR3 amino acids: CASKVGTDRRYTF. CDR3 bases: TGCGCCAGCAAAGTTGGGACCGATCGTCGCTACACCTTC.

The sample holds a few counts of this clonotype. The rearrangement links TRBV12-3 or TRBV12-4 to TRBJ2-2, with 9 bases identical to TRBD1. The CDR3 length is 16 residues. V shed 3 bases and J 6 bases; nucleotides not matched to a gene: 8. The CDR3 protein is CASSLGDRAGAGELFF. The CDR3 DNA sequence: TGTGCCAGCAGTTTGGGGGACAGGGCAGGGGCCGGGGAGCTGTTTTTT.

This clonotype occurred a few times. V and J are TRBV25-1 and TRBJ2-4; a possible D gene is TRBD2 (5 bases). The V gene lost 4 bases and the J gene lost 7 bases, with 14 bases spanning the gap. The germline CDR1 and CDR2 sequences are MGHDK and SYGVNS. The CDR3 consists of 14 residues. The CDR3 protein is CASSGTGRVNIQYF. The CDR3 DNA follows: TGTGCCAGCAGTGGGACTGGGCGGGTTAACATTCAGTACTTC. The entire variable domain, with the rest obtained from reference TRBV25-1 and TRBJ2-4, is as follows: EADIYQTPRYLVIGTGKKITLECSQTMGHDKMYWYQQDPGMELHLIHYSYGVNSTEKGDLSSESTVSRIRTEHFPLTLESARPSHTSQYLCASSGTGRVNIQYFGAGTRLSVL.

The rearrangement uses TRBV7-2 and TRBJ2-4; TRBD2 matches at 9 bases. The CDR3 totals 15 residues. Trimming took 3 bases from V and 13 from J; bases not matched to a gene: 13. CDR1 SGHTA and CDR2 FQGNSA come from the germline V gene. CDR3 DNA sequence: TGTGCCAGCAGCTTCACCGGGACTAGCAACAATGAGCAGTACTTC. Translating it yields CASSFTGTSNNEQYF.

Regarding this clonotype: A much bigger clone sits one base away, suggesting this may be a read error. This chain connects TRBV10-3 to TRBJ2-5, with D unresolved. This CDR3 has 17 residues. Germline loops: CDR1 ENHRY, CDR2 SYGVKD. V was cut by 2 bases and J by 3 bases, with 19 bases left in between. For the CDR3, the DNA is TGTGCCATCAGTGAGCGTGGTTTCCGGCTGATCAAAGAGACCCAGTACTTC. Protein product: CAISERGFRLIKETQYF.

The CDR3 spells CAGQGQSNEKLFF. The CDR3 DNA is TGTGCCGGACAGGGGCAAAGTAATGAAAAACTGTTTTTT. The chain employs TRBV30 and TRBJ1-4, with TRBD1 matching 9 bases. Germline-derived CDR1 and CDR2 are GTSNPN and SVGIG (reference sequence). CDR3 length: 13 amino acids. V shed 8 bases and J 4 bases; nucleotides not matched to a gene: 5.

This clonotype was counted between two and nine times. The chain couples TRBV7-2 to TRBJ2-7; 8 nucleotides line up with TRBD2. CDR1 and CDR2 from the germline V gene are SGHTA and FQGNSA. The CDR3 extends over 14 amino acids. V shed 5 bases, J shed 2 bases, and the junction held 5 bases outside the gene matches. This chain's CDR3 is CASSRLAMTYEQYF. The CDR3, as DNA: TGTGCCAGCAGCCGACTAGCGATGACCTACGAGCAGTACTTC.

The chain links TRBV20-1 to TRBJ2-7; D gene unclear. V gave up 4 bases and J gave up 2 bases, with 9 bases separating them. This CDR3 has 12 amino acids. Germline V gene data show CDR1 as DFQATT and CDR2 as SNEGSKA (reference sequence). The CDR3 reads CSATTGAYEQYF. The CDR3 DNA reads TGCAGTGCTACGACTGGTGCCTACGAGCAGTACTTC.

This chain connects TRBV6-1 to TRBJ2-3, with D uncertain. V shed 11 bases and J shed 1 base, with 4 bases lying between them. Germline CDR1 reads MNHNS; CDR2 reads SASEGT. The CDR3 has 10 amino acids. The CDR3 nucleotides are TGTGCCCTCCGCACAGATACGCAGTATTTT. Its translation is CALRTDTQYF.

The chain is built from TRBV20-1 and TRBJ1-1; a possible D gene is TRBD1 (5 bases). The germline gives CDR1 DFQATT, CDR2 SNEGSKA (reference sequence). The CDR3 covers 13 residues. V lost 3 bases to trimming and J lost 3 bases, with 11 bases between them. CDR3 amino acids: CSARAREYTEAFF. In DNA, the CDR3 is TGCAGTGCTAGGGCCAGGGAGTACACTGAAGCTTTCTTT.

The V call is TRBV4-2, the J call TRBJ2-3; D is uncertain. Per germline, CDR1 LGHNA and CDR2 YNFKEQ. Trimming stripped 1 base from V and 4 bases from J, with 15 bases between. CDR3 length: 16 residues. This CDR3 is CASSQGAWYRADTQYF. The CDR3 DNA reads TGTGCCAGCAGCCAAGGGGCTTGGTATAGAGCAGATACGCAGTATTTT.

V usage is TRBV29-1 and J usage is TRBJ1-2; D gene ambiguous. The CDR3 length is 15 residues. V shed 2 bases and J shed 1 base, with 14 bases lying between them. Germline V gene sequence: CDR1 SQVTM, CDR2 ANQGSEA. The CDR3 sequence is CSVERRAQNNYGYTF. In nucleotides, the CDR3 is TGCAGCGTTGAACGTCGGGCCCAAAATAACTATGGCTACACCTTC.

The V gene is TRBV4-2, the J gene TRBJ2-7; TRBD2 matches at 13 bases. Germline assignment: CDR1 LGHNA and CDR2 YNFKEQ. The CDR3 runs to 19 residues. J lost 1 base, V lost 0 bases, and 9 bases had no gene match. The DNA of the CDR3 is TGTGCCAGCAGCCAAGATCGGACTAGCGGGGGTAAATGGTCCTACGAGCAGTACTTC. This translates into CASSQDRTSGGKWSYEQYF.

The gene calls are TRBV5-5 and TRBJ1-2; 7 nucleotides agree with TRBD1. Germline-derived CDR1 and CDR2 are SGHKS and YYEKEE (reference sequence). CDR3 size: 14 residues. Germline trimming cut 0 bases from V and 3 bases from J; bases unmatched to any gene: 2. The CDR3 DNA reads as TGTGCCAGCAGCTTGGTGCAGGGGGACTATGGCTACACCTTC. It is translated as CASSLVQGDYGYTF.

This sequence joins TRBV27 and TRBJ1-1; 8 nucleotides align to TRBD1. The length of the CDR3 is 13 residues. Trimming at V came to 3 bases and at J to 8 bases, leaving 5 bases not matched to a gene. From germline, CDR1 is MNHEY and CDR2 SMNVEV (reference sequence). CDR3 coding DNA: TGTGCCAGCAGTTTGGGACAGGACCTCGAAGCTTTCTTT. Residues: CASSLGQDLEAFF.

The chain recombines TRBV5-6 with TRBJ2-1, with 10 bases that match TRBD2. Unmatched junction bases numbered 7, after V lost 1 base and J lost 0 bases. The germline V gene has CDR1 SGHDT and CDR2 YYEEEE. The CDR3 has 18 amino acids. CDR3 loop: CASSLTLAGISSYNEQFF. In nucleotides, the CDR3 is TGTGCCAGCAGCTTGACACTAGCGGGGATAAGCTCCTACAATGAGCAGTTCTTC.

CDR3 sequence (DNA): TGTGCCAGCAGCTTAGCGTACAGGGGGCAGTACTTC. Amino acid sequence: CASSLAYRGQYF. This sequence joins TRBV7-2 and TRBJ2-5, with 8 positions matching TRBD1. There are 12 residues in the CDR3. The V gene's germline CDR1 is SGHTA and CDR2 FQGNSA. V shed 0 bases and J 11 bases; nucleotides not matched to a gene: 2. The entire variable domain, with the rest obtained from reference TRBV7-2 and TRBJ2-5, is as follows: GAGVSQSPSNKVTEKGKDVELRCDPISGHTALYWYRQSLGQGLEFLIYFQGNSAPDKSGLPSDRFSAERTGGSVSTLTIQRTQQEDSAVYLCASSLAYRGQYFGPGTRLLVL.

This clonotype was observed once. The chain combines TRBV5-1 with TRBJ2-7; D may be TRBD2 (5 bases). This CDR3 spans 12 amino acids. V gave up 4 bases and J gave up 6 bases, with 11 bases separating them. The germline gives CDR1 SGHRS, CDR2 YFSETQ. This chain's CDR3 is CASSLPDCEQYF. CDR3 DNA sequence: TGCGCCAGCAGCCTCCCGGACTGCGAGCAGTACTTC.

This clonotype has just a few counts. The chain links TRBV20-1 to TRBJ1-5; TRBD1 aligns across 8 bases. J gave up 5 bases and V 2 bases, and 5 bases lay outside the gene matches. The CDR3 has 14 amino acids. The germline V gene has CDR1 DFQATT and CDR2 SNEGSKA (reference sequence). The CDR3 spells CSARQGAEDQPQHF. In DNA, the CDR3 is TGCAGTGCTAGACAGGGGGCGGAGGATCAGCCCCAGCATTTT.

This clonotype turned up a few times. The rearrangement uses TRBV20-1 and TRBJ1-2; TRBD1 is a possible D gene (6 bases). The V gene lost 3 bases and the J gene lost 2 bases, with 10 bases spanning the gap. The CDR3 loop spans 13 amino acids. Germline assignment: CDR1 DFQATT and CDR2 SNEGSKA (reference sequence). The CDR3 bases are TGCAGTGCTAGCCGGGGGCCGAACTATGGCTACACCTTC. This translates into CSASRGPNYGYTF.

The gene calls are TRBV20-1 and TRBJ1-5; D uncertain. Germline V CDR1 and CDR2: DFQATT, SNEGSKA (reference sequence). Trimming took off 5 bases at V and 5 bases at J, with 13 bases between the two ends. This CDR3 contains 13 residues. CDR3 amino acids: CSARGLGDQPQHF. CDR3 DNA: TGCAGTGCTCGAGGGTTGGGAGATCAGCCCCAGCATTTT.

The sample holds a few counts of this clonotype. This sequence joins TRBV28 and TRBJ2-3, with 9 bases that match TRBD1. The CDR3 covers 16 residues. The ends lost 4 bases at V and 4 bases at J; junction bases unmatched: 9. The germline CDR1 and CDR2 sequences are MDHEN and SYDVKM. CDR3 sequence (DNA): TGTGCCAGCAGTTCGGAGGGGACAGGGTCGCCAGATACGCAGTATTTT. It encodes CASSSEGTGSPDTQYF.

The rearrangement links TRBV3-1 to TRBJ2-5; possible D gene TRBD2, 5 bases. Germline values: CDR1 LGHDT, CDR2 YNNKEL (reference sequence). The CDR3 is made up of 15 amino acids. V dropped 3 bases and J dropped 5 bases, with 16 bases sitting between them. CDR3 in amino acids: CASSHLDYLQETQYF. In DNA, the CDR3 is TGTGCCAGCAGCCACCTCGACTACCTCCAGGAGACCCAGTACTTC.

This clonotype has a handful of counts. The V gene is TRBV27, the J gene TRBJ2-7; 10 nucleotides align to TRBD2. The trim removed 10 bases at V and 3 bases at J, leaving 6 bases unmatched. The CDR3 contains 13 residues. CDR1 and CDR2 (germline): MNHEY, SMNVEV (reference sequence). Here the CDR3 reads CATGTSAVYEQYF. The DNA of the CDR3 is TGTGCCACCGGGACTAGCGCCGTCTACGAGCAGTACTTC.

The rearrangement joins TRBV4-2 to TRBJ2-6, with 9 bases aligning to TRBD2. In germline, CDR1 is LGHNA, CDR2 YNFKEQ. This CDR3 comprises 21 residues. V gave up 1 base and J gave up 0 bases; unmatched junction bases: 13. The CDR3: CASSQAGASGASNSGANVLTF. In nucleotides, the CDR3 is TGTGCCAGCAGCCAAGCGGGCGCTAGCGGGGCCTCCAACTCTGGGGCCAACGTCCTGACTTTC.

This sequence joins TRBV12-3 or TRBV12-4 and TRBJ2-1; 11 bases align to TRBD2. The CDR3 covers 14 residues. V lost 6 bases, J lost 6 bases, and 4 bases stayed unmatched. The CDR3 spells CASRLAGVCNEQFF. In nucleotides, the CDR3 is TGTGCCAGCAGACTAGCGGGAGTTTGCAATGAGCAGTTCTTC.

In its sample, this clonotype was seen a few times. This chain uses TRBV2 with TRBJ1-2; tentative D call: TRBD1 (5 bases). V lost 4 bases and J lost 8, with 17 bases in between. Per the germline V gene, CDR1 is SNHLY and CDR2 is FYNNEI. The CDR3 is 14 residues long. CDR3 DNA: TGTGCCAGCAGTGCCGTAGTAGGGGTCGGGGGCTACACCTTC. Amino acid sequence: CASSAVVGVGGYTF.